These 7 T cell receptor beta chains came from one sample sequenced in a study of vaccination and CD4 T cells after COVID-19. No cognate antigen is known for these TCRs. Sequencing of the DNA from cultured CD4+ T cells was carried out with the Oncomine TCR Beta short-read assay. MiXCR, run by TCRdb on the PCR reads, gives a single entry per CDR3 protein. The sample contains over 3,500 distinct CDR3 sequences, approximately 22% of which appear only once. Noted treatment: roughly nine-day PBMC culture with coronavirus spike peptide pools or control peptides (ViraFEST assay). Sequencing was done on a sample of CD4+ T cells from blood, cultured in vitro. The source is a human donor who had recovered from COVID-19.

The V and J genes are TRBV20-1 and TRBJ1-2; unclear D gene. The CDR3 loop spans 12 amino acids. CDR1 and CDR2 from the germline V gene are DFQATT and SNEGSKA (reference sequence). With 3 bases removed from V and 0 bases from J, the gap between germline ends came to 5 bases. This CDR3 reads CSASRTNYGYTF. CDR3 bases: TGCAGTGCTAGCCGGACTAACTATGGCTACACCTTC.

This clonotype counts as medium-sized. This chain joins TRBV21-1 and TRBJ2-5; the table's D call, TRBD2, has no DNA check behind it. TRBV21-1 is flagged as a pseudogene. The CDR3 covers 16 residues. The CDR3 region has the DNA TGTGCCAGCAGCGCCCGACTAGCGGGGTCCCAAGAGACCCAGTACTTC. Residues: CASSARLAGSQETQYF.

This clonotype was counted only a few times. The J gene is TRBJ1-2, the V gene TRBV30; no clear D gene. V shed 1 base and J shed 4 bases, with 4 bases lying between them. This CDR3 has 11 amino acids. Germline CDR1 and CDR2: GTSNPN and SVGIG (reference sequence). In nucleotides, the CDR3 is TGTGCCTGGAGTGAGTCCTATGGCTACACCTTC. The encoded protein is CAWSESYGYTF.

This clonotype counts as medium-sized (0.01 to 0.1%). This chain joins TRBV20-1 and TRBJ2-3; possibly TRBD1 or TRBD2 for D (5 bases each). Germline V CDR1 and CDR2: DFQATT, SNEGSKA (reference sequence). This CDR3 has 15 residues. V lost 6 bases, J lost 2 bases, and 18 bases lay in between. The DNA for the CDR3 is TGCAGTGCCCAGGGACCCCACGGTAACACAGATACGCAGTATTTT. Translated, it gives CSAQGPHGNTDTQYF.

This chain connects TRBV7-9 to TRBJ2-1; TRBD2 agrees at 10 bases. The CDR3 totals 15 residues. J gave up 6 bases and V 1 base, and 3 bases lay outside the gene matches. CDR1 is SEHNR and CDR2 is FQNEAQ in the germline V gene (reference sequence). The CDR3 loop reads CASSLEASGGNEQFF. The DNA of the CDR3 is TGTGCCAGCAGCTTAGAGGCTAGCGGGGGCAATGAGCAGTTCTTC.

This chain connects TRBV10-3 to TRBJ2-7; D may be TRBD1 (6 bases). The CDR3 covers 16 residues. Germline V gene sequence: CDR1 ENHRY, CDR2 SYGVKD. Between the trimmed V and J ends, which lost 0 bases and 0 bases, there was a span of 12 bases. The CDR3: CAISESGRGGSYEQYF. CDR3 coding DNA: TGTGCCATCAGTGAGTCCGGCAGGGGTGGCTCCTACGAGCAGTACTTC.

This clonotype is labeled as medium-sized. CDR3 sequence: CASSPLSGGDLYNEQFF. The CDR3 DNA reads as TGTGCCAGCAGCCCCCTTAGCGGGGGCGACCTTTACAATGAGCAGTTCTTC. V usage is TRBV2 and J usage is TRBJ2-1, with 9 positions matching TRBD2. V dropped 6 bases and J dropped 4; count of bases not matched to a gene: 13. CDR1 is SNHLY, CDR2 FYNNEI, per germline. The CDR3 is made up of 17 amino acids.